A single T cell receptor beta chain is shown here with its context. Antigen: not known. This CDR3 contains 16 residues. Trimming stripped 0 bases from V and 7 bases from J, with 18 bases between. Germline CDR1 SGHTA, CDR2 FQGNSA. These data belong to a study of graft-versus-host responses after intestinal transplantation. About the study: Each transplant was multivisceral, liver-intestinal, or isolated intestinal. Study conclusions and caveats: Ileal or blood samples showed some GvH clones first, and such clones were also found in recipient marrow. Early HvG declines after transplant were associated with peak circulating GvH clone levels.

Sequencing was performed with immunoSEQ multiplex PCR; in TCRdb, only in-frame clones are kept and a portion is missing. There are about 82,000 clones in the sample; 91% occur only once, and 0.09% to 0.1% lies in the top ten. V usage is TRBV7-2 and J usage is TRBJ1-1, with a weak D call TRBD1 (5 bases). Sequences were derived from unstimulated CD4+ T cells sorted from spleen or lymph node cells, sampled before intestinal transplant. This receptor was identified in a human donor who received an intestinal transplant. CDR3 DNA: TGTGCCAGCAGCTTAGCCCCATCCGCTGCGGGGCATGAAGCTTTCTTT. Translated, it gives CASSLAPSAAGHEAFF.